These 18 T cell receptor beta chains were sequenced from one sample in a study of T cells in Graves' hyperthyroidism and ophthalmopathy. The CDR3 regions of TCR beta were amplified from RNA transcripts. First-round RT-PCR targeting the TCR CDR3 was performed with the HTBI primer set. TCRdb ran MiXCR on the multiplex PCR reads and lists one entry per CDR3 protein. This sample carries approximately 410,000 distinct CDR3 sequences, roughly 13% of them seen once, and the ten largest clones take 5.3%. The sequencing sample was made of blood. Receptors originate from a woman aged 18-35 years with Graves' hyperthyroidism.

This clonotype came up many times. The V call is TRBV6-1, the J call TRBJ2-1; 7 bases are shared with TRBD2. CDR3 length: 16 amino acids. Germline V lookup: CDR1 MNHNS, CDR2 SASEGT. Trimming removed 4 bases from V and 0 bases from J; junction bases left unmatched: 6. Here the CDR3 DNA reads TGTGCCAGCAGTGCGGGACTATCAAGCTCCTACAATGAGCAGTTCTTC. This translates into CASSAGLSSSYNEQFF.

Many counts were recorded for this clonotype. The V and J genes are TRBV4-1 and TRBJ2-5; 9 nucleotides align to TRBD2. The V and J ends lost 0 bases and 5 bases, in that order; junction bases with no gene match: 7. The CDR3 covers 16 residues. Germline loops: CDR1 MGHRA, CDR2 YSYEKL. The CDR3, as DNA: TGCGCCAGCAGCCAAGATCTGGCTAGCGGGAAGGAGACCCAGTACTTC. The encoded protein is CASSQDLASGKETQYF.

At least ten counts were recorded for this clonotype. A single base separates this from a much larger clone, so it may be a read error. The V gene is TRBV12-3 or TRBV12-4, the J gene TRBJ1-1; D not certain. The CDR3 has 13 residues. V was clipped by 10 bases and J by 3 bases, with 15 bases between them. The CDR3 nucleotides are TGTGCCAACAGCTTCAGAGTGTACACTGAAGCTTTCTTT. It is translated as CANSFRVYTEAFF.

This clonotype was picked up a small number of times. CDR3 protein: CASSETGNGGYEQYF. DNA of the CDR3: TGTGCCAGCAGTGAAACCGGGAACGGGGGCTACGAGCAGTACTTC. The V gene is TRBV28, the J gene TRBJ2-7; TRBD2 might be the D (6 bases). This CDR3 has 15 residues. Germline V gives CDR1 MDHEN, CDR2 SYDVKM. The ends were cut back, 5 bases at V and 3 bases at J, with 17 bases in the middle. The full variable domain, its missing parts supplied by reference TRBV28 and TRBJ2-7, is DVKVTQSSRYLVKRTGEKVFLECVQDMDHENMFWYRQDPGLGLRLIYFSYDVKMKEKGDIPEGYSVSREKKERFSLILESASTNQTSMYLCASSETGNGGYEQYFGPGTRLTVT.

The rearrangement joins TRBV13 to TRBJ1-6; 8 bases agree with TRBD1. Losses at the gene ends were 5 bases for V and 7 bases for J; bases not matched to a gene: 7. There are 15 residues in the CDR3. The germline gives CDR1 PRHDT, CDR2 FYEKMQ (reference sequence). CDR3 residues: CASSPRTGQNSPLHF. The CDR3 region has the DNA TGTGCCAGCAGCCCACGGACAGGGCAAAATTCACCCCTCCACTTT.

This clonotype has ten or more counts. V is TRBV6-1 and J is TRBJ2-5; 7 nucleotides match TRBD1. Germline values: CDR1 MNHNS, CDR2 SASEGT. There are 14 residues in the CDR3. The V segment lost 3 bases and the J segment 5 bases; nucleotides outside the gene matches: 6. In DNA form, the CDR3 reads TGTGCCAGCAGTGATGTAGGGGGCCGGGAGACCCAGTACTTC. Amino acids: CASSDVGGRETQYF.

This clonotype showed up many times. The gene calls are TRBV20-1 and TRBJ2-7; 8 nucleotides match TRBD2. Germline trimming cut 5 bases from V and 1 base from J; bases unmatched to any gene: 13. This CDR3 is built from 16 residues. Per germline, CDR1 DFQATT and CDR2 SNEGSKA (reference sequence). The DNA for the CDR3 is TGCAGTGCTCAAATTGGGGGCGGGAGGTTATCCTACGAGCAGTACTTC. Translation gives CSAQIGGGRLSYEQYF.

Ten or more counts support this clonotype. The rearrangement joins TRBV28 to TRBJ2-7; TRBD1 aligns across 9 bases. CDR3 length: 13 residues. The V gene end was trimmed by 7 bases and the J gene end by 7 bases; junction bases not matched to a gene: 8. The germline V gene encodes CDR1 MDHEN and CDR2 SYDVKM. The CDR3 spells CASKKQGAEEQYF. CDR3 nucleotide sequence: TGTGCCAGCAAGAAACAGGGGGCGGAAGAGCAGTACTTC.

V is TRBV5-1 and J is TRBJ2-7; TRBD1 or TRBD2 may be the D gene (6 bases each). The CDR3 is made up of 14 amino acids. Germline V gives CDR1 SGHRS, CDR2 YFSETQ. Trimming pared 0 bases from V and 4 bases from J, leaving 11 bases between. In DNA, the CDR3 is TGCGCCAGCAGCTTGGATGGAGGGGGTTACGAGCAGTACTTC. It specifies CASSLDGGGYEQYF.

The CDR3 DNA reads as TGTGCCAGCAGCTTAGTCGATATCTGGGGGGTAAGTCAGCCCCAGCATTTT. As protein: CASSLVDIWGVSQPQHF. This chain connects TRBV7-2 to TRBJ1-5, with D possibly TRBD1 on 5 matching bases. The germline V gene encodes CDR1 SGHTA and CDR2 FQGNSA. This CDR3 is built from 17 residues. The V and J ends lost 1 base and 6 bases respectively, with 19 bases between them.

The table lists this clonotype with many counts. CDR3 amino acids: CASSPSSYEQYF. The CDR3 DNA reads TGTGCCAGCAGCCCGAGCTCCTACGAGCAGTACTTC. The V gene is TRBV18, the J gene TRBJ2-7; no reliable D call. Between the trimmed V and J ends, which lost 8 bases and 0 bases, there was a span of 8 bases. CDR3 length equals 12 residues. CDR1 KGHSH and CDR2 LQKENI come from the germline V gene.

Only a few counts were recorded for this clonotype. CDR3 sequence reads: CASSGLDGELFF. In DNA, the CDR3 is TGTGCCAGCAGCGGACTAGATGGGGAGCTGTTTTTT. This sequence joins TRBV9 and TRBJ2-2; weak D call: TRBD2 (6 bases). The ends were cut back, 3 bases at V and 8 bases at J, with 8 bases in the middle. Germline CDR1 and CDR2: SGDLS and YYNGEE. This CDR3 has 12 amino acids.

This clonotype was observed many times. The chain uses TRBV10-3 and TRBJ2-7; TRBD2 is a possible D gene (6 bases). The CDR3 is 13 residues long. V was shortened by 6 bases and J by 3 bases, with 12 bases between the two germline ends. CDR1 ENHRY and CDR2 SYGVKD come from the germline V gene. CDR3 in amino acids: CAISPGSNYEQYF. DNA of the CDR3: TGTGCCATCAGCCCCGGGAGTAACTACGAGCAGTACTTC.

This clonotype showed up many times. The rearrangement uses TRBV7-9 and TRBJ2-3; 7 bases are shared with TRBD1. Germline V CDR1 and CDR2: SEHNR, FQNEAQ (reference sequence). Trimming at V came to 1 base and at J to 1 base, leaving 5 bases not matched to a gene. The CDR3 consists of 16 residues. This chain's CDR3 is CASSLETGSRTDTQYF. The CDR3 region has the DNA TGTGCCAGCAGCTTAGAGACAGGGTCCCGCACAGATACGCAGTATTTT.

At least ten counts were recorded for this clonotype. In DNA form, the CDR3 reads TGTGCCAGCAGTTCGGGGCCCTACAATGAGCAGTTCTTC. Residues: CASSSGPYNEQFF. The chain combines TRBV12-3 or TRBV12-4 with TRBJ2-1; D tentatively reads TRBD1 or TRBD2 (5 bases each). This CDR3 region has 13 residues. V lost 4 bases and J lost 2, with 6 bases in between.

Details on this clonotype: A read error may be the cause here, since a much bigger clone is one base away. CDR3 protein: CACSSDRYTETQYF. The CDR3 coding sequence is TGTGCCTGCAGTTCGGACAGATATACTGAGACCCAGTACTTC. This rearrangement joins TRBV27 to TRBJ2-5, with a tentative D call TRBD1 (6 bases). CDR3 length: 14 residues. Germline assignment: CDR1 MNHEY and CDR2 SMNVEV (reference sequence).

Worth noting for this clonotype: Relative to the germline gene, one junction end is altered; a read error may explain this. The chain recombines TRBV12-3 or TRBV12-4 with TRBJ1-5; TRBD1 is a possible D gene (6 bases). This CDR3 comprises 16 residues. CDR3 amino acids: CASRNLEGVGNQPPHF. CDR3 DNA sequence: TGTGCCAGCCGTAACCTTGAGGGGGTGGGCAATCAGCCCCCGCATTTT.

V and J are TRBV5-1 and TRBJ1-1; 8 nucleotides agree with TRBD1. Looked up from germline, CDR1 is SGHRS and CDR2 is YFSETQ. After removal of 4 bases from V and 6 bases from J, the junction contained 11 bases not matched to a gene. The CDR3 loop spans 15 amino acids. CDR3 region: CASSRLDREGAEAFF. The CDR3, as DNA: TGCGCCAGCAGCAGACTGGACAGGGAGGGCGCTGAAGCTTTCTTT.